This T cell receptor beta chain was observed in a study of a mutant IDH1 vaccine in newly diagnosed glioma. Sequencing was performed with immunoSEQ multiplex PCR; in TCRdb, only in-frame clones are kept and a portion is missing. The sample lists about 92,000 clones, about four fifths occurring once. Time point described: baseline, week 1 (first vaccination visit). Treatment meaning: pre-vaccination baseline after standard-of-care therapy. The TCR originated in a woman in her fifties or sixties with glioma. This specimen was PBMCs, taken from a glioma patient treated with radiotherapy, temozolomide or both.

The CDR3, as DNA: TGTGCCAGCAGCCGGGGGGGCAGGACTGAAGCTTTCTTT. Protein sequence: CASSRGGRTEAFF. This rearrangement joins TRBV13 to TRBJ1-1; D is possibly TRBD1 (6 bases). Germline V gives CDR1 PRHDT, CDR2 FYEKMQ (reference sequence). The CDR3 spans 13 residues. V was shortened by 5 bases and J by 5 bases, with 12 bases between the two germline ends.